The present T cell receptor (beta chain) was sequenced within a study of blood T cells in healthy people across ages. This clonotype appeared a few times. What it binds is unknown. Findings of the study overall: Estimates based on one million T cells were treated as lower bounds.

Using a J-beta primer mix together with a sample-barcoded 5' primer, a second PCR was run for about 6 to 11 cycles. TCRdb re-called the 5' RACE reads with MiXCR, one entry per CDR3 protein. The sample includes more than 800,000 distinct CDR3 sequences, more than 25% of them seen just once. From germline, CDR1 is LNHDA and CDR2 SQIVND (reference sequence). The length of the CDR3 is 14 residues. The V segment lost 5 bases and the J segment 6 bases; nucleotides outside the gene matches: 8. For every donor, a draw yielded 7.5 to 10 milliliters of peripheral blood. The clonotype was recovered from a woman of 80 years or more in good health. The specimen sequenced was blood. The genes are TRBV19 and TRBJ1-2; the match to TRBD1 covers 8 bases. The CDR3 DNA follows: TGTGCCAGTAGTTTCGACAGGGGATTCGATGGCTACACCTTC. Translation gives CASSFDRGFDGYTF.